A single sample gave rise to the 19 T cell receptor beta chains below, sequenced in a study of CD8+ T cells in alopecia areata. Extracted from the samples, RNA was reverse transcribed into cDNA to serve as the sequencing template. TCRdb's table, derived via immunoSEQ multiplex PCR, lists solely in-frame clones and lacks some. This sample has about 140,000 clones, with 80% to 90% found just once. Regarding treatment: oral pan-JAK inhibitor, 5-10 mg twice daily. This material consisted of CD8+ T cells sorted from blood, taken at week 4, from a patient treated with tofacitinib. These receptors originate from a human donor with alopecia areata.

Concerning this clone: The same CDR3 arises from other DNA sequences in this sample as well. This chain uses TRBV14 with TRBJ2-5, with 13 bases that match TRBD2. The ends lost 6 bases at V and 7 bases at J; junction bases unmatched: 14. The CDR3 extends over 17 amino acids. Germline V gene sequence: CDR1 SGHDN, CDR2 FVKESK. DNA for the CDR3: TGTGCCAGCAGTCGAGCCCCAGGACTAGCGGGGGAGGGGACCCAGTACTTC. Protein product: CASSRAPGLAGEGTQYF.

The chain couples TRBV27 to TRBJ2-7, with D unclear. The germline V gene has CDR1 MNHEY and CDR2 SMNVEV (reference sequence). This CDR3 is built from 15 residues. V lost 8 bases to trimming and J lost 3 bases, with 20 bases between them. The CDR3 coding sequence is TGTGCCAGCCAGATCTCCTTAACCGATCGCTACGAGCAGTACTTC. Amino acids: CASQISLTDRYEQYF.

This clone has just one count. The V gene is TRBV7-9, the J gene TRBJ2-2; 7 bases align to TRBD1. Losses at the gene ends were 6 bases for V and 5 bases for J; bases not matched to a gene: 3. Germline CDR1 is SEHNR and CDR2 is FQNEAQ (reference sequence). There are 13 residues in the CDR3. The CDR3 protein is CASSLTGTGELFF. CDR3 bases: TGTGCCAGCAGTTTGACAGGGACCGGGGAGCTGTTTTTT.

The CDR3: CASSPPGHEQYF. The DNA for the CDR3 is TGTGCCAGCTCACCACCAGGGCACGAGCAGTACTTC. The rearrangement uses TRBV18 and TRBJ2-7, with D unresolved. Germline loops: CDR1 KGHSH, CDR2 LQKENI. V lost 0 bases and J lost 5, with 5 bases in between. The CDR3 length is 12 residues.

The CDR3 spells CASSTGGGVGETQYF. CDR3 DNA sequence: TGTGCCAGTAGTACCGGCGGGGGGGTAGGAGAGACCCAGTACTTC. V gene TRBV19 combines with J gene TRBJ2-5; 9 bases are a match to TRBD2. Germline V CDR1 and CDR2: LNHDA, SQIVND (reference sequence). V was pared by 4 bases and J by 4 bases, with 7 bases of the junction left unmatched. CDR3 size: 15 residues.

This chain connects TRBV19 to TRBJ2-2; D gene unclear. Germline values: CDR1 LNHDA, CDR2 SQIVND (reference sequence). Between the trimmed V and J ends, which lost 3 bases and 4 bases, there was a span of 6 bases. CDR3 length: 13 amino acids. CDR3 nucleotide sequence: TGTGCCAGTAGTATTCGAACCACCGGGGAGCTGTTTTTT. Translation gives CASSIRTTGELFF.

This clone came up a few times. V is TRBV4-3 and J is TRBJ2-1, with D maybe TRBD2 (7 bases). The CDR3 length is 17 residues. Between the trimmed V and J ends, which lost 0 bases and 3 bases, there was a span of 15 bases. Germline-derived CDR1 and CDR2 are LGHNA and YSLEER. The CDR3 sequence: CASSQDTAGAFYNEQFF. The CDR3 nucleotides read TGCGCCAGCAGCCAAGATACCGCGGGGGCCTTCTACAATGAGCAGTTCTTC.

CDR3 region: CASSQTLDSEQYF. CDR3 DNA: TGCGCCAGCAGCCAAACCTTAGACTCCGAGCAGTACTTC. V usage is TRBV4-3 and J usage is TRBJ2-7; D gene uncertain. V lost 2 bases to trimming and J lost 6 bases, with 11 bases between them. The CDR3 loop spans 13 amino acids. The germline V gene encodes CDR1 LGHNA and CDR2 YSLEER.

This clone turned up a few times. This sequence joins TRBV11-1 and TRBJ2-1; D tentatively reads TRBD1 or TRBD2 (6 bases each). Trimming stripped 5 bases from V and 8 bases from J, with 19 bases between. The germline V gene encodes CDR1 SGHAT and CDR2 FQDESV (reference sequence). There are 15 residues in the CDR3. The CDR3 DNA reads TGTGCCAGCAGCCACCCCCCGGCAGGGGAGGATGAGCAGTTCTTC. Encoded protein: CASSHPPAGEDEQFF.

The chain is built from TRBV7-6 and TRBJ2-7, with 7 bases lining up with TRBD1. The germline gives CDR1 SGHVS, CDR2 FNYEAQ. Unmatched junction bases numbered 7, after V lost 5 bases and J lost 3 bases. There are 14 residues in the CDR3. The CDR3 region is CASSPRDSLYEQYF. Written as DNA, the CDR3 is TGTGCCAGCAGCCCCCGGGACAGTCTCTACGAGCAGTACTTC.

This clone was found once. The chain has TRBV25-1 and TRBJ1-6; D is uncertain. The CDR3 covers 16 residues. The germline CDR1 and CDR2 sequences are MGHDK and SYGVNS. The ends were cut back, 5 bases at V and 1 base at J, with 12 bases in the middle. The chain's CDR3 is CASSPKGKSYNSPLHF. CDR3 DNA sequence: TGTGCCAGCAGTCCAAAGGGCAAATCCTATAATTCACCCCTCCACTTT.

The V gene is TRBV6-5, the J gene TRBJ2-7; D is perhaps TRBD2 (5 bases). The CDR3 runs to 12 residues. V was cut by 2 bases and J by 5 bases, with 7 bases left in between. The germline gives CDR1 MNHEY, CDR2 SVGAGI. In DNA form, the CDR3 reads TGTGCCAGCAGTTACCGGGGAAACGAGCAGTACTTC. Protein product: CASSYRGNEQYF.

The rearrangement uses TRBV7-2 and TRBJ2-1; tentatively, D is TRBD1 or TRBD2 (5 bases each). CDR1 SGHTA and CDR2 FQGNSA come from the germline V gene. The CDR3 sequence is 17 residues long. V was cut by 0 bases and J by 7 bases, with 19 bases left in between. CDR3: CASSLAIGAVGSNEQFF. The CDR3 DNA is TGTGCCAGCAGCTTAGCCATCGGGGCAGTGGGTTCAAATGAGCAGTTCTTC.

The chain has TRBV7-2 and TRBJ2-5; D is undetermined. V lost 0 bases and J 10 bases, leaving 12 bases between the germline ends. Per the germline V gene, CDR1 is SGHTA and CDR2 is FQGNSA. The CDR3 sequence is 13 residues long. This CDR3 is CASSLAGLSDQYF. The DNA for the CDR3 is TGTGCCAGCAGCTTAGCGGGCCTATCAGACCAGTACTTC. Looking up the rest from reference TRBV7-2 and TRBJ2-5 gives the full variable domain: GAGVSQSPSNKVTEKGKDVELRCDPISGHTALYWYRQSLGQGLEFLIYFQGNSAPDKSGLPSDRFSAERTGGSVSTLTIQRTQQEDSAVYLCASSLAGLSDQYFGPGTRLLVL.

This chain connects TRBV29-1 to TRBJ2-1, with 10 bases aligning to TRBD2. The CDR3 spans 13 residues. The trim removed 7 bases at V and 4 bases at J, leaving 4 bases unmatched. From germline, CDR1 is SQVTM and CDR2 ANQGSEA. The CDR3 sequence is CSGQRGGYNEQFF. The CDR3 coding sequence is TGCAGCGGGCAGCGGGGGGGGTACAATGAGCAGTTCTTC.

The rearrangement joins TRBV9 to TRBJ2-1; TRBD2 matches 13 bases. Trimming removed 3 bases from V and 6 bases from J; junction bases left unmatched: 6. The CDR3 is 16 amino acids. Per the germline V gene, CDR1 is SGDLS and CDR2 is YYNGEE. The CDR3, as DNA: TGTGCCAGCAGCGCCCTACTAGCGGGGGGGCCCAATGAGCAGTTCTTC. This sequence encodes CASSALLAGGPNEQFF.

This rearrangement joins TRBV7-9 to TRBJ1-6, with D tentatively TRBD1 (6 bases). The germline V and J ends were trimmed by 11 bases and 5 bases, with 10 bases remaining between them. CDR1 SEHNR and CDR2 FQNEAQ come from the germline V gene (reference sequence). CDR3 length: 12 residues. CDR3 nucleotide sequence: TGTGCCGGGGGCCAGGATAATTCACCCCTCCACTTT. Protein: CAGGQDNSPLHF. Looking up the rest from reference TRBV7-9 and TRBJ1-6 gives the full variable domain: DTGVSQNPRHKITKRGQNVTFRCDPISEHNRLYWYRQTLGQGPEFLTYFQNEAQLEKSRLLSDRFSAERPKGSFSTLEIQRTEQGDSAMYLCAGGQDNSPLHFGNGTRLTVT.

There are a few counts of this clone. The rearrangement links TRBV7-2 to TRBJ2-3; the match to TRBD2 covers 12 bases. The length of the CDR3 is 16 residues. V trimming: 5 bases; J trimming: 2 bases; junction bases outside the gene matches: 5. Germline loops: CDR1 SGHTA, CDR2 FQGNSA. CDR3 in DNA: TGTGCCAGCAGCCCGTGGACTAGCGGGGTCACAGATACGCAGTATTTT. Its translation is CASSPWTSGVTDTQYF.

A note on this clone: Compared with germline, one end of the junction differs, possibly owing to a read error. The sample holds other DNA sequences that translate to the same CDR3. V and J are TRBV25-1 and TRBJ2-5; D possibly corresponds to TRBD1 (5 bases). The CDR3 runs 14 residues. The germline CDR1 and CDR2 sequences are MGHDK and SYGVNS. Written as DNA, the CDR3 is TGCGCCTCCGCCCCGATGAGACAGAAAGAGACCCAGTACTTC. This sequence encodes CASAPMRQKETQYF.